A selection of T cell receptor beta chains follows, all from one sample in a study of PD-1 blockade in classical Hodgkin lymphoma. Generated by immunoSEQ multiplex PCR, the TCRdb table keeps only in-frame clones and is missing some. The sample lists tens of thousands of clones, around 78% occurring once. The material was peripheral blood mononuclear cells (PBMCs), obtained at baseline. The receptor set was obtained from a human donor with classical Hodgkin lymphoma. Each CDR3 is given with its conserved first and last residue. Each record gives: clone size, V gene, D gene, J gene, CDR3 protein, CDR3 DNA. D genes are given only for firm matches. Rows give clone size only sometimes, using once, few, many, or a class for an expanded clone.

size: .; V: TRBV5-4; D: .; J: TRBJ2-2; CDR3: CASSLNQANTGELFF; DNA: TGTGCCAGCAGCTTGAACCAGGCGAACACCGGGGAGCTGTTTTTT
size: .; V: TRBV27; D: .; J: TRBJ2-3; CDR3: CASSLRGSTDTQYF; DNA: TGTGCCAGCAGTTTACGGGGTAGCACAGATACGCAGTATTTT
size: once; V: TRBV6-1; D: .; J: TRBJ1-5; CDR3: CASSWGNQPQHF; DNA: TGTGCCAGCAGTTGGGGCAATCAGCCCCAGCATTTT
size: .; V: TRBV11-2; D: .; J: TRBJ2-7; CDR3: CASGTASYEQYF; DNA: TGTGCCAGCGGCACAGCCTCCTACGAGCAGTACTTC
size: .; V: TRBV5-1; D: TRBD2; J: TRBJ2-7; CDR3: CASSFGTSDGYEQYF; DNA: TGCGCCAGCAGCTTCGGGACTAGCGACGGCTACGAGCAGTACTTC
size: .; V: TRBV5-1; D: .; J: TRBJ2-1; CDR3: CASSLPDNEQFF; DNA: TGTGCCAGCAGCTTACCCGACAATGAGCAGTTCTTC
size: .; V: TRBV19; D: TRBD2; J: TRBJ2-5; CDR3: CASSAGTSGGETQYF; DNA: TGTGCCAGTAGTGCCGGGACTAGCGGGGGTGAGACCCAGTACTTC
size: .; V: TRBV7-2; D: .; J: TRBJ2-5; CDR3: CASSLGDGGALYQETQYF; DNA: TGTGCCAGCAGCTTAGGCGACGGAGGGGCCCTCTACCAAGAGACCCAGTACTTC
size: .; V: TRBV5-1; D: .; J: TRBJ2-7; CDR3: CASSIGDGDYEQYF; DNA: TGCGCCAGCAGCATCGGGGACGGCGACTACGAGCAGTACTTC
size: .; V: TRBV15; D: .; J: TRBJ1-1; CDR3: CATSRSDRNTEAFF; DNA: TGTGCCACCAGCAGATCCGACAGGAACACTGAAGCTTTCTTT
size: .; V: TRBV20-1; D: .; J: TRBJ2-5; CDR3: CSASGGETQYF; DNA: TGCAGTGCTAGTGGAGGGGAGACCCAGTACTTC
size: once; V: TRBV13; D: TRBD2; J: TRBJ2-5; CDR3: CASSHTGTSGQETQYF; DNA: TGTGCCAGCAGCCACACCGGGACTAGCGGCCAAGAGACCCAGTACTTC
size: .; V: TRBV4-1; D: TRBD2; J: TRBJ2-3; CDR3: CASSQLLAGDTDTQYF; DNA: TGCGCCAGCAGCCAGCTTCTAGCGGGGGACACAGATACGCAGTATTTT
size: few; V: TRBV5-4; D: .; J: TRBJ1-1; CDR3: CAGVNQGRTEAFF; DNA: TGTGCCGGCGTCAATCAGGGGAGGACTGAAGCTTTCTTT
size: .; V: TRBV4-3; D: .; J: TRBJ1-3; CDR3: CASSQAPSGPLYSGNTIYF; DNA: TGCGCCAGCAGCCAAGCCCCCTCCGGGCCGCTTTACTCTGGAAACACCATATATTTT
size: .; V: TRBV5-5; D: .; J: TRBJ2-7; CDR3: CASSSAGAPYEQYF; DNA: TGTGCCAGCAGCTCCGCCGGAGCTCCCTACGAGCAGTACTTC
size: .; V: TRBV7-2; D: .; J: TRBJ2-7; CDR3: CASSRNRVDEQYF; DNA: TGTGCCAGCAGCCGTAACAGGGTAGACGAGCAGTACTTC
size: .; V: TRBV28; D: TRBD2; J: TRBJ2-1; CDR3: CASSLGGGSYNEQFF; DNA: TGTGCCAGCAGTTTAGGCGGGGGCTCCTACAATGAGCAGTTCTTC